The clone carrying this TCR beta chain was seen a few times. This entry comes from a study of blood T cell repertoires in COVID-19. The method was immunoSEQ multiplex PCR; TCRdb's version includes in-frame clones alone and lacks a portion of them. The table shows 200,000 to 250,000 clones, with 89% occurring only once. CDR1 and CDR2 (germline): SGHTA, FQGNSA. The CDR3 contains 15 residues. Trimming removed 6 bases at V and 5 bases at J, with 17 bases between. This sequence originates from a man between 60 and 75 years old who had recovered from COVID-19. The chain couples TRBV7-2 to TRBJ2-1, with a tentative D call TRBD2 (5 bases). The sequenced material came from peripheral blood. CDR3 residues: CASRDRGGSNNEQFF. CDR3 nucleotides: TGTGCCAGCAGGGATCGCGGAGGATCCAACAATGAGCAGTTCTTC. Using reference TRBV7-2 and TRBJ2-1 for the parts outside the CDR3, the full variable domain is GAGVSQSPSNKVTEKGKDVELRCDPISGHTALYWYRQSLGQGLEFLIYFQGNSAPDKSGLPSDRFSAERTGGSVSTLTIQRTQQEDSAVYLCASRDRGGSNNEQFFGPGTRLTVL.